This T cell receptor beta chain was identified during a study of identical twins. Study outcomes and limitations: Where out-of-frame alpha sequences were twin-shared, they showed excess low generation probability.

This clonotype appeared many times. What it binds is not known. Among all donors, each was a healthy Caucasian. Each CDR3 protein gets one entry after TCRdb re-called the 5' RACE reads with MiXCR. Altogether a few hundred thousand distinct CDR3 sequences are present, about 9% being singletons, with the ten largest covering roughly 8.7%. Germline CDR1 is KGHSH and CDR2 is LQKENI. CDR3 length: 16 amino acids. With 1 base clipped from V and 0 bases from J, the junction kept 2 bases outside the gene matches. This TCR derives from a woman in her forties or fifties in good health. This rearrangement joins TRBV18 to TRBJ2-1; 8 bases match TRBD1. The sequenced material came from naive T cells sorted from blood. The CDR3: CASSPRQGSSYNEQFF. The CDR3 nucleotides read TGTGCCAGCTCACCACGACAGGGGAGCTCCTACAATGAGCAGTTCTTC.